The sequence of this TCR beta chain was determined in a study of blood T cell repertoires in COVID-19. Study summary: Samples taken during acute and convalescent COVID-19 were collected in the United States, Italy and Spain. Nucleic acid was either cDNA or gDNA, and it came from T cells, B-cell-depleted T cells, or PBMCs.

CDR3 length equals 15 residues. Germline assignment: CDR1 SGHTA and CDR2 FQGNSA. V lost 5 bases to trimming and J lost 3 bases; unmatched junction nucleotides: 5. Clones were sequenced by immunoSEQ multiplex PCR, and TCRdb holds only the in-frame ones, with some missing. The sample has roughly 270,000 clones, around 90% seen once; the top ten hold 9.4%. The chain has TRBV7-2 and TRBJ1-1, with 11 bases fitting TRBD1. The TCR originated in a man aged 18 to 30 with active or convalescent COVID-19. Sequencing used peripheral blood. The CDR3 bases are TGTGCCAGCAGCCAGGACAGGGGGCAGTACACTGAAGCTTTCTTT. This sequence encodes CASSQDRGQYTEAFF.